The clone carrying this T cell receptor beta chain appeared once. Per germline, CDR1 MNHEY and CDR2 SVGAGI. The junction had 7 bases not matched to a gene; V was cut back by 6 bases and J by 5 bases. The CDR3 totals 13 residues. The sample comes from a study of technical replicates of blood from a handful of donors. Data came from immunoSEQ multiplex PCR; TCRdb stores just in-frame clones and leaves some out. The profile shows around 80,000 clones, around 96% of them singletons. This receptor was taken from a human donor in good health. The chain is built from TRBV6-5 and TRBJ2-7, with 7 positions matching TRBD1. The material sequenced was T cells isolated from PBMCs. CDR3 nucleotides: TGTGCCAGCAGAGAGGGGGCTAATGACGAGCAGTACTTC. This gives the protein CASREGANDEQYF.